This record looks at one TCR beta chain sequence and its context. These data belong to a study of blood T cell repertoires in COVID-19. Background on the study: Samples taken during acute and convalescent COVID-19 were collected in the United States, Italy and Spain. Sample material is recorded as cDNA or gDNA derived from T cells, B-cell-depleted T cells, or PBMCs.

V dropped 4 bases and J dropped 0 bases, with 13 bases sitting between them. The CDR3 is 16 amino acids. Per the germline V gene, CDR1 is KGHDR and CDR2 is SFDVKD. Study processing details: Amplification of reference gene primers provided the estimated nucleated cell counts. TCRdb's copy holds only in-frame clones and misses some; the assay was immunoSEQ multiplex PCR. That table gives V, J and clone size, and the DNA gave D and trimming. The profile shows around 77,000 clones, 82% of them singletons. This TCR was sampled from a human donor in a cohort sampled during active COVID-19. The V call is TRBV24-1, the J call TRBJ2-3; D unresolved. Source material: peripheral blood. The CDR3 spells CATSESGFQSTDTQYF. The CDR3 bases are TGTGCCACCAGTGAATCCGGGTTCCAGAGCACAGATACGCAGTATTTT.